This TCR beta chain was sequenced during a study of OX40 agonist ivuxolimab in advanced cancers. Regarding the complete study: Ivuxolimab was a fully human IgG2 agonistic monoclonal antibody targeting the costimulatory receptor OX40 (CD134). Intravenous ivuxolimab was administered to patients every 2 weeks at six dose levels: 0.01, 0.1, 0.3, 1.5, 3 and 10 mg/kg. Of the 50 to 55 patients in dose escalation, 19 had hepatocellular carcinoma, around 15 had melanoma, 9 had renal cell carcinoma and 9 had head and neck cancer. In the dose-escalation cohort, more than 75% of patients were male, and the mean age was approximately 60 years, with a range of roughly 20 to 79. Patients were allowed to have had prior anti-PD-1, anti-PD-L1 or anti-CTLA-4 therapy, and approximately 39% of the dose-escalation patients had been treated with checkpoint inhibitors. Partial responses occurred in three dose-escalation patients: two with cutaneous melanoma and one with hepatocellular carcinoma. The purpose of peripheral TCRbeta sequencing was to test whether ivuxolimab changed TCR sequence diversity and led to clonal T-cell expansion. The paper describes the monotherapy dose-escalation part (N of about 52 patients) of the phase I trial of ivuxolimab. Overall study outcomes, separate from this receptor: Low levels of normalized T-cell clonal expansion were also seen in some patients who did not respond. In the 0.1-3.0 mg/kg groups, partial responders had among the lowest normalized peripheral clonal expansion, particularly in CD8+ T cells. At doses of 0.1 to 3.0 mg/kg, clonal expansion of both CD4+ and CD8+ blood T cells was observed from baseline to week 6. Antigen specificity was not determined for the clonally expanded peripheral T cells. On average, CD8+ T cells showed more expanded clones than CD4+ T cells after ivuxolimab.

Patients with autoimmune disease history or receiving systemic immunosuppression were excluded from the trial. Peripheral blood for TCR sequencing was collected from all dose cohorts at baseline, on cycle 4 day 1, and on cycle 7 day 1. The samples were drawn from a first-in-human, open-label, multicenter phase I dose-escalation trial of ivuxolimab. The trial enrolled adults with locally advanced or metastatic head and neck squamous cell, hepatocellular, melanoma or renal cell carcinoma. Before TCR sequencing, CD4+ T cells and CD8+ T cells were sorted from peripheral blood as separate populations. To sequence the TCRbeta CDR3 region, genomic DNA was isolated from the sorted cells. The immunoSEQ Assay was used to sequence the TCRbeta CDR3 regions. This is the immuneACCESS table as TCRdb keeps it, with only in-frame sequences that have V and J called. A part of the clones is gone; compared with another copy, unresolved V genes explain less than half, and the rest is unexplained. This sample is represented by roughly 100,000 clones; 90% to 97% of them were singletons. The ten largest clonotypes hold just over 2% of the sample.

V drops 2 bases and J drops 5 bases, leaving 16 bases in between. The CDR3 sequence holds 14 residues, the cysteine and phenylalanine included. Only the CDR3 DNA is retained, 42 bases long and in frame from the first base. The germline V gene gives CDR1 as SQVTM and CDR2 as ANQGSEA. Worth noting for this clone: What antigen it recognizes has not been identified. Nothing much larger sits one base from this clone, and base qualities are not available.

The sequenced sample was CD4+ or CD8+ T cells sorted from blood, obtained in a trial of the OX40 agonist ivuxolimab. This receptor chain uses TRBV29-1 and TRBJ2-7; possibly the D gene is TRBD1, per 6 matching bases. The sequence was obtained from an adult with an advanced solid tumor such as melanoma, head and neck, liver or kidney cancer. The DNA reads TGCAGCGTTGAACAGGGGCTTGGTCAGGACGAGCAGTACTTC. The encoded protein is CSVEQGLGQDEQYF.